The 15 T cell receptor beta chains presented below share a single source sample, sequenced in a study of cytomegalovirus exposure and HLA in healthy donors. 13 Jbeta primers and 60 Vbeta primers were used for the PCR. TCRdb's table, derived via immunoSEQ multiplex PCR, lists solely in-frame clones and lacks some. Among about 140,000 clones listed, approximately 80% were seen once. Sequences were obtained from PBMCs. Receptors were obtained from a male donor in good health and CMV-seronegative.

The V call is TRBV19, the J call TRBJ1-5; D is uncertain. The length of the CDR3 is 13 residues. V lost 5 bases and J lost 4, with 9 bases in between. CDR1 LNHDA and CDR2 SQIVND come from the germline V gene (reference sequence). The CDR3 region is CASSVGPNQPQHF. Written as DNA, the CDR3 is TGTGCCAGTAGTGTGGGCCCGAATCAGCCCCAGCATTTT.

The J gene is TRBJ1-2, the V gene TRBV7-6; TRBD1 aligns across 8 bases. Germline-derived CDR1 and CDR2 are SGHVS and FNYEAQ. The CDR3 has 15 residues. Trimming at V came to 5 bases and at J to 4 bases, leaving 9 bases not matched to a gene. CDR3 in DNA: TGTGCCAGCAGCCCCCTCGACAGGGGTAGCTATGGCTACACCTTC. It specifies CASSPLDRGSYGYTF.

To note about this clone: Relative to the germline gene, one junction end is altered; a read error may explain this. The chain couples TRBV27 to TRBJ1-2, with 8 positions matching TRBD1. This CDR3 has 11 residues. The germline V gene encodes CDR1 MNHEY and CDR2 SMNVEV (reference sequence). CDR3 in amino acids: CASVGTGPPHW. Written as DNA, the CDR3 is TGTGCCAGCGTAGGGACAGGACCCCCACATTGG.

The chain has TRBV27 and TRBJ2-1; D is ambiguous. Germline lookup yields CDR1 MNHEY and CDR2 SMNVEV (reference sequence). The CDR3 totals 11 residues. Trimming shortened V by 11 bases and J by 3 bases, and 8 bases separated the two germline ends. The CDR3 loop reads CAAHGYNEQFF. In nucleotides, the CDR3 is TGTGCCGCCCACGGCTACAATGAGCAGTTCTTC.

V gene TRBV7-9 combines with J gene TRBJ1-1; the D gene is possibly TRBD1 (6 bases). With 4 bases removed from V and 12 bases from J, the gap between germline ends came to 12 bases. The germline V gene encodes CDR1 SEHNR and CDR2 FQNEAQ (reference sequence). The CDR3 runs to 11 residues. CDR3: CASSYRTETFF. CDR3 in DNA: TGTGCCAGCAGCTATCGGACAGAAACTTTCTTT.

This clone was detected once. Written as DNA, the CDR3 is TGTGCCAGCAGCACGACAGGGAACCTTTACGCTTTCTTT. Translated: CASSTTGNLYAFF. This rearrangement joins TRBV11-2 to TRBJ1-1, with 7 bases aligning to TRBD1. V lost 5 bases to trimming and J lost 11 bases; unmatched junction nucleotides: 11. The CDR3 is 13 amino acids. Germline assignment: CDR1 SGHAT and CDR2 FQNNGV.

The rearrangement links TRBV6-5 to TRBJ1-5, with a tentative D call TRBD1 (6 bases). The CDR3 loop spans 15 amino acids. The germline gives CDR1 MNHEY, CDR2 SVGAGI. V was clipped by 10 bases and J by 1 base, with 17 bases between them. CDR3 in DNA: TGTGCCACGCGATCCGACAGGTTGAGCAATCAGCCCCAGCATTTT. Amino acid sequence: CATRSDRLSNQPQHF.

This clone has a handful of counts. The CDR3 sequence: CASSPGGRGKTGELFF. Written as DNA, the CDR3 is TGCGCCAGCAGCCCCGGTGGTAGGGGGAAAACCGGGGAGCTGTTTTTT. The genes are TRBV5-1 and TRBJ2-2, with a weak D call TRBD1 (6 bases). The CDR3 totals 16 residues. Germline CDR1 reads SGHRS; CDR2 reads YFSETQ. The V end lost 4 bases, the J end lost 5 bases, and 18 bases lay between the germline ends.

This clone was observed a single time. The V and J genes are TRBV29-1 and TRBJ2-5, with 7 bases aligning to TRBD1. The CDR3 spans 12 residues. Germline CDR1 is SQVTM and CDR2 is ANQGSEA. V gave up 7 bases and J gave up 1 base; unmatched junction bases: 3. The CDR3 loop reads CSGGTAQETQYF. The CDR3, as DNA: TGCAGCGGAGGGACAGCCCAAGAGACCCAGTACTTC.

CDR3: CASSLSGQRGGYTF. The CDR3 DNA follows: TGTGCCAGCAGCTTATCCGGACAGAGGGGTGGCTACACCTTC. The chain couples TRBV11-2 to TRBJ1-2; TRBD1 might be the D (6 bases). Germline CDR1 is SGHAT and CDR2 is FQNNGV. This CDR3 region has 14 residues. Trimming removed 2 bases at V and 7 bases at J, with 14 bases between.

The DNA for the CDR3 is TGTGCCAGCAGTTACAGGGGGCTTGGCACCGGGGAGCTGTTTTTT. Protein: CASSYRGLGTGELFF. This chain connects TRBV6-5 to TRBJ2-2, with 7 bases aligning to TRBD1. Germline V gene lookup returns CDR1 MNHEY and CDR2 SVGAGI. This CDR3 is 15 amino acids long. J gave up 4 bases and V 2 bases, and 4 bases lay outside the gene matches.

This clone was seen just once. The chain joins TRBV5-1 to TRBJ2-1; the match to TRBD2 covers 9 bases. The germline V gene has CDR1 SGHRS and CDR2 YFSETQ. Trimming removed 4 bases from V and 5 bases from J; junction bases left unmatched: 4. The CDR3 runs 14 residues. For the CDR3, the DNA is TGCGCCAGCAGCCCGGGACTAGCAAACAATGAGCAGTTCTTC. It specifies CASSPGLANNEQFF.

V gene TRBV4-3 combines with J gene TRBJ1-2, with D possibly TRBD1 on 6 matching bases. The CDR3 spans 15 residues. Germline V gives CDR1 LGHNA, CDR2 YSLEER. Trimming removed 0 bases from V and 2 bases from J, with 10 bases in between. Written as DNA, the CDR3 is TGCGCCAGCAGCCAAGAGTTTCAGGGGAACTATGGCTACACCTTC. Protein sequence: CASSQEFQGNYGYTF.

This clone occurred a few times. The gene calls are TRBV9 and TRBJ1-2; D is perhaps TRBD1 (6 bases). The CDR3 is 13 residues long. Germline CDR1 and CDR2: SGDLS and YYNGEE. The V end lost 6 bases, the J end lost 4 bases, and 13 bases lay between the germline ends. In nucleotides, the CDR3 is TGTGCCAGCAACCGGGACACGACCTATGGCTACACCTTC. Amino acids: CASNRDTTYGYTF.

The chain combines TRBV20-1 with TRBJ2-7; 9 bases agree with TRBD2. The CDR3 has 11 residues. Losses at the gene ends were 6 bases for V and 9 bases for J; bases not matched to a gene: 6. The germline V gene has CDR1 DFQATT and CDR2 SNEGSKA (reference sequence). CDR3 sequence (DNA): TGCAGTGCACGCCCGACTAGCGGGCAGTACTTC. Its protein product is CSARPTSGQYF.